This T cell receptor beta chain was retrieved from a study of T cell responses to AZD1222 COVID-19 vaccine. Study conclusions and caveats: Targets within unmutated variant regions were reportedly found for nearly half of spike-specific TCRs. The study found Spike-specific TCR breadth and depth rose after two AZD1222 doses. Baseline testing showed seropositivity in only a handful of AZD1222 recipients. In a largely white British group with more females than males, clonal diversity was possibly underestimated.

Comments on this clone: Its antigen remains unidentified.

Libraries were prepared by immunoSEQ multiplex PCR; TCRdb keeps only in-frame clonotypes and omits some of them. The table includes fewer than 200,000 clones, around 92% detected once. V lost 8 bases to trimming and J lost 2 bases; unmatched junction nucleotides: 4. From germline, CDR1 is MRHNA and CDR2 SNTAGT. The CDR3 has 13 amino acids. The source was peripheral blood, collected on day 0 of AZD1222 vaccination. This TCR was sampled from an adult in good health. This chain uses TRBV6-4 with TRBJ2-3; 7 nucleotides match TRBD2. The CDR3 sequence is CASSGGVTDTQYF. The CDR3 region has the DNA TGTGCCAGCTCGGGAGGAGTCACAGATACGCAGTATTTT.